The 21 T cell receptor beta chains below all came from one sample that was sequenced in a study of vaccination and CD4 T cells after COVID-19. Their antigen targets remain unknown. The Oncomine TCR Beta short-read assay sequenced DNA from cultured CD4+ T cells. Each CDR3 protein gets one entry after TCRdb re-called the PCR reads with MiXCR. Among about 12,000 distinct CDR3 sequences listed, 40% to 50% were seen once. Described treatment: roughly ten-day PBMC culture with coronavirus spike peptide pools or control peptides (ViraFEST assay). Sample: CD4+ T cells from blood, cultured in vitro. The receptors derive from a human donor who had recovered from COVID-19.

The chain couples TRBV7-2 to TRBJ1-5; D is unclear. Germline CDR1 reads SGHTA; CDR2 reads FQGNSA. V was pared by 1 base and J by 0 bases, with 10 bases between. CDR3 length: 16 amino acids. The CDR3 protein is CASSLEAGYSNQPQHF. The CDR3 bases are TGTGCCAGCAGCTTAGAGGCGGGTTATAGCAATCAGCCCCAGCATTTT.

As to this clonotype: One junction end does not reproduce the germline sequence, and a read error may be involved. V usage is TRBV7-9 and J usage is TRBJ2-3; 9 positions match TRBD2. This CDR3 comprises 15 residues. Germline V gives CDR1 SEHNR, CDR2 FQNEAQ (reference sequence). CDR3 protein: CVSSLVAGVSDTQYF. The CDR3 DNA follows: TGTGTCAGCAGCTTAGTAGCGGGGGTTTCAGATACGCAGTATTTT.

This clonotype was detected a few times. V usage is TRBV7-2 and J usage is TRBJ1-5; D is undetermined. Per the germline V gene, CDR1 is SGHTA and CDR2 is FQGNSA. With 5 bases removed from V and 0 bases from J, the gap between germline ends came to 8 bases. The CDR3 is made up of 14 amino acids. Here the CDR3 DNA reads TGTGCCAGCAGCCCCACAAATAGCAATCAGCCCCAGCATTTT. It yields the protein CASSPTNSNQPQHF.

The chain uses TRBV27 and TRBJ2-1; D ambiguous. The CDR3 is 14 amino acids. Germline CDR1 reads MNHEY; CDR2 reads SMNVEV (reference sequence). The ends were cut back, 3 bases at V and 8 bases at J, with 14 bases in the middle. As DNA, the CDR3 is TGTGCCAGCAGTTTTTCTTTCGGCGATCATGAGCAGTTCTTC. As protein: CASSFSFGDHEQFF.

This clonotype was seen more than once but under ten times. The chain employs TRBV6-1 and TRBJ1-1; no definite D call. Trimming stripped 6 bases from V and 6 bases from J, with 23 bases between. The CDR3 consists of 16 residues. The germline CDR1 and CDR2 sequences are MNHNS and SASEGT. The CDR3 here is CASRSGWFRSGPEAFF. DNA for the CDR3: TGTGCCAGCAGATCCGGGTGGTTTCGTTCGGGCCCTGAAGCTTTCTTT.

This chain connects TRBV11-3 to TRBJ1-1; 9 bases are shared with TRBD1. V trimming: 5 bases; J trimming: 4 bases; junction bases outside the gene matches: 8. The CDR3 length is 15 residues. The germline V gene has CDR1 SGHNT and CDR2 YENEEA. In DNA, the CDR3 is TGTGCCAGCAGCCTGGGACAGGGCTTGGGCACTGAAGCTTTCTTT. Translating gives CASSLGQGLGTEAFF. The variable domain in full, with the rest retrieved from reference TRBV11-3 and TRBJ1-1, is EAGVVQSPRYKIIEKKQPVAFWCNPISGHNTLYWYLQNLGQGPELLIRYENEEAVDDSQLPKDRFSAERLKGVDSTLKIQPAELGDSAVYLCASSLGQGLGTEAFFGQGTRLTVV.

CDR3 bases: TGTGCCAGCAGCGTAGGAGGGTTCTCTGGAAACACCATATATTTT. Translating it yields CASSVGGFSGNTIYF. V is TRBV9 and J is TRBJ1-3; D gene unclear. CDR3 length equals 15 residues. CDR1 and CDR2 (germline): SGDLS, YYNGEE. V was clipped by 0 bases and J by 0 bases, with 7 bases between them.

This chain uses TRBV6-2 or TRBV6-3 with TRBJ2-1; TRBD2 is a possible D gene (6 bases). Germline V CDR1 and CDR2: MNHEY, SVGEGT. CDR3 length: 16 residues. The ends were cut back, 0 bases at V and 5 bases at J, with 14 bases in the middle. CDR3 in amino acids: CASSYSSWRVDNEQFF. For the CDR3, the DNA is TGTGCCAGCAGTTACTCGTCTTGGAGGGTCGACAATGAGCAGTTCTTC.

The chain combines TRBV18 with TRBJ2-2; D is tentatively TRBD1 or TRBD2 (5 bases each). The CDR3 runs to 16 residues. The V end lost 3 bases, the J end lost 1 base, and 12 bases lay between the germline ends. Germline-derived CDR1 and CDR2 are KGHSH and LQKENI. The CDR3 DNA reads as TGTGCCAGCTCACCGTTCAAGGGGAGGAACACCGGGGAGCTGTTTTTT. This sequence encodes CASSPFKGRNTGELFF.

The table lists this clonotype with a few counts. The chain uses TRBV27 and TRBJ1-6; unclear D gene. V was clipped by 5 bases and J by 7 bases, with 12 bases between them. The CDR3 length is 14 residues. The germline gives CDR1 MNHEY, CDR2 SMNVEV (reference sequence). CDR3: CASSLWARNSPLHF. The CDR3 DNA is TGTGCCAGCAGTCTGTGGGCCCGGAATTCACCCCTCCACTTT.

V usage is TRBV11-3 and J usage is TRBJ2-6; maybe TRBD2 (7 bases). Germline loops: CDR1 SGHNT, CDR2 YENEEA. The V and J ends lost 11 bases and 2 bases respectively, with 13 bases between them. This CDR3 has 14 amino acids. The CDR3 coding sequence is TGTGCCGGAGGGGGGGAAACTGGGGCCAACGTCCTGACTTTC. Translated, it gives CAGGGETGANVLTF.

This clonotype was found once. The J gene is TRBJ2-7, the V gene TRBV2, with a possible D match to TRBD1 (5 bases). Germline CDR1 SNHLY, CDR2 FYNNEI. CDR3 length: 14 residues. Trimming took 4 bases from V and 1 from J, leaving 11 bases between them. For the CDR3, the DNA is TGTGCCAGCAGTGTGCAGGGCGGTTCCTACGAGCAGTACTTC. This gives the protein CASSVQGGSYEQYF.

The chain combines TRBV5-1 with TRBJ1-5, with 7 bases fitting TRBD1. The germline V gene has CDR1 SGHRS and CDR2 YFSETQ. There are 14 residues in the CDR3. V lost 5 bases to trimming and J lost 2 bases; unmatched junction nucleotides: 4. CDR3 bases: TGCGCCAGCAGTATCGGACAGGGCAATCAGCCCCAGCATTTT. Translated, it gives CASSIGQGNQPQHF.

The J gene is TRBJ2-7, the V gene TRBV2, with D possibly TRBD1 on 6 matching bases. The CDR3 spans 12 residues. Germline lookup yields CDR1 SNHLY and CDR2 FYNNEI. V shed 5 bases and J shed 4 bases, with 9 bases lying between them. This chain's CDR3 is CASSNTGYEQYF. The CDR3 DNA reads TGTGCCAGCAGTAATACAGGGTACGAGCAGTACTTC.

The rearrangement links TRBV27 to TRBJ2-2; 8 nucleotides align to TRBD1. V gave up 0 bases and J gave up 7 bases; unmatched junction bases: 4. The CDR3 extends over 15 amino acids. Per germline, CDR1 MNHEY and CDR2 SMNVEV (reference sequence). CDR3 bases: TGTGCCAGCAGTTTATCCCAGGGGGCAGGCGGGGAGCTGTTTTTT. Residues: CASSLSQGAGGELFF.

This clonotype came up once. The chain combines TRBV6-2 or TRBV6-3 with TRBJ2-3, with TRBD2 matching over 7 bases. The CDR3 runs to 16 residues. The junction had 12 bases not matched to a gene; V was cut back by 3 bases and J by 6 bases. In germline, CDR1 is MNHEY, CDR2 SVGEGT. The CDR3 DNA reads as TGTGCCAGCAGTTATTTAATGGCGGGAGTCGACGATACGCAGTATTTT. The encoded protein is CASSYLMAGVDDTQYF.

The chain employs TRBV5-1 and TRBJ2-3, with 9 positions matching TRBD1. V shed 4 bases, J shed 0 bases, and the junction held 21 bases outside the gene matches. This CDR3 is 21 amino acids long. Germline CDR1 and CDR2: SGHRS and YFSETQ. In nucleotides, the CDR3 is TGCGCCAGCAGCAGCGGACAGGGGTTCGAGCCACCGTTTCTTAGCACAGATACGCAGTATTTT. The encoded protein is CASSSGQGFEPPFLSTDTQYF.

The table lists this clonotype with a few counts. This chain links TRBV20-1 with TRBJ2-3; D may be TRBD2 (5 bases). The germline gives CDR1 DFQATT, CDR2 SNEGSKA (reference sequence). This CDR3 is built from 10 residues. V was cut by 5 bases and J by 8 bases, with 8 bases left in between. CDR3 sequence reads: CSAAGVTQYF. As DNA, the CDR3 is TGCAGTGCTGCCGGGGTTACGCAGTATTTT.

This clonotype was detected only a few times. This chain uses TRBV7-9 with TRBJ2-7; unclear D gene. From germline, CDR1 is SEHNR and CDR2 FQNEAQ (reference sequence). V was clipped by 5 bases and J by 2 bases, with 7 bases between them. The CDR3 has 12 residues. This CDR3 is CASSLQTYEQYF. CDR3 coding DNA: TGTGCCAGCAGCCTACAAACCTACGAGCAGTACTTC.

This chain uses TRBV2 with TRBJ2-3, with D perhaps given as TRBD1 or TRBD2 (6 bases each). Trimming took off 6 bases at V and 7 bases at J, with 11 bases between the two ends. The germline CDR1 and CDR2 sequences are SNHLY and FYNNEI. The CDR3 has 12 residues. Here the CDR3 reads CASRPGGYTQYF. CDR3 nucleotide sequence: TGTGCCAGCAGACCCGGGGGCTATACGCAGTATTTT.

The chain uses TRBV6-1 and TRBJ2-1; D is unresolved. Germline CDR1 MNHNS, CDR2 SASEGT. This CDR3 region has 12 residues. V lost 4 bases, J lost 4 bases, and 5 bases lay in between. CDR3 region: CASSGSYNEQFF. For the CDR3, the DNA is TGTGCCAGCAGTGGCTCTTACAATGAGCAGTTCTTC.